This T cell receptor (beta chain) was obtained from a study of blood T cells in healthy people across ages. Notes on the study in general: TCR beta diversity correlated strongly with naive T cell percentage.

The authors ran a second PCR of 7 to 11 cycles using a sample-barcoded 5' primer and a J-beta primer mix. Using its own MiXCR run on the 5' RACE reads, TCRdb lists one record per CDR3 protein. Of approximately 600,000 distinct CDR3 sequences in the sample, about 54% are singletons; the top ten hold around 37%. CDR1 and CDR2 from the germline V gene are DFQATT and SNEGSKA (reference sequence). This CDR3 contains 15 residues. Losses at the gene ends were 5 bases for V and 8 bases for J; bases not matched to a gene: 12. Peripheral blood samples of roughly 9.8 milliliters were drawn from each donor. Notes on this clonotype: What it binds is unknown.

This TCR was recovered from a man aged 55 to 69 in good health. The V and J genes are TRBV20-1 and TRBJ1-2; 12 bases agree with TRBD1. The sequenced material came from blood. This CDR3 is CSAPRDRGRVDGYTF. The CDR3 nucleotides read TGCAGTGCTCCTCGGGACAGGGGGCGGGTCGACGGCTACACCTTC.